The entry below gives a single TCR beta chain sequence along with its context. The sample originates from a study of T-cell reconstitution after alpha-beta-depleted transplantation in children. Unique molecular identifiers were incorporated during preparation of the TCRbeta library. From the PCR reads, TCRdb called clonotypes with MiXCR, one entry per CDR3 protein. Among about half a million distinct CDR3 sequences listed, 9.5% to 15% were seen once. V shed 6 bases and J 0 bases; nucleotides not matched to a gene: 12. The germline CDR1 and CDR2 sequences are MNHEY and SVGEGT. This CDR3 contains 19 residues.

The source material was PBMCs from the stem cell graft donor, sampled from the stem cell graft. The sequence was obtained from a human donor who donated a stem cell graft to a child with combined immunodeficiency. This chain connects TRBV6-2 or TRBV6-3 to TRBJ2-1; TRBD2 aligns across 12 bases. CDR3 coding DNA: TGTGCCAGCAGCAAAACTAGCGGGAGGCCCATAAGCTCCTACAATGAGCAGTTCTTC. Amino acids: CASSKTSGRPISSYNEQFF.